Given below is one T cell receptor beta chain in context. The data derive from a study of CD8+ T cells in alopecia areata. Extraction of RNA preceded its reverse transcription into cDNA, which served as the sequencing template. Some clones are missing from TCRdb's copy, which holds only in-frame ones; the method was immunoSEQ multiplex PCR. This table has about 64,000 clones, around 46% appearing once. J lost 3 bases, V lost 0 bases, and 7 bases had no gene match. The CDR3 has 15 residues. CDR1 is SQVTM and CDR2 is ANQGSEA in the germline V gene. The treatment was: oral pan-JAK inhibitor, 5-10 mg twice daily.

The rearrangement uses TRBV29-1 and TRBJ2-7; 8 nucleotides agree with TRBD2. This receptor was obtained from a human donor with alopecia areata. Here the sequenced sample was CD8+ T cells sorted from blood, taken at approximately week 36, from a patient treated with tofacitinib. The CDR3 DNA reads TGCAGCGTTGAAGATCAGGGGACTAGGGGCTACGAGCAGTACTTC. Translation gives CSVEDQGTRGYEQYF.